This T cell receptor (beta chain) was retrieved from a study of blood T cell repertoires in COVID-19. Original handling: Using reference gene primer amplification, nucleated cell counts were estimated. Some clones are missing from TCRdb's copy, which holds only in-frame ones; the method was immunoSEQ multiplex PCR. Clone size and the V and J calls come from that table; the DNA yielded D and trimming. The top ten hold about 7% of the sample, which has over 150,000 clones, around 84% seen once. CDR3 length equals 12 residues. Germline trimming cut 9 bases from V and 5 bases from J; bases unmatched to any gene: 6. Germline CDR1 is SGHVS and CDR2 is FQNEAQ.

The receptor comes from a man aged 50-60 years with active or convalescent COVID-19. The material sequenced was peripheral blood. The V call is TRBV7-8, the J call TRBJ2-5; 7 bases map to TRBD2. CDR3 sequence reads: CASRGGPETQYF. The DNA for the CDR3 is TGTGCCAGTAGGGGAGGGCCGGAGACCCAGTACTTC. The full variable domain, its missing parts supplied by reference TRBV7-8 and TRBJ2-5, is GAGVSQSPRYKVAKRGQDVALRCDPISGHVSLFWYQQALGQGPEFLTYFQNEAQLDKSGLPSDRFFAERPEGSVSTLKIQRTQQEDSAVYLCASRGGPETQYFGPGTRLLVL.